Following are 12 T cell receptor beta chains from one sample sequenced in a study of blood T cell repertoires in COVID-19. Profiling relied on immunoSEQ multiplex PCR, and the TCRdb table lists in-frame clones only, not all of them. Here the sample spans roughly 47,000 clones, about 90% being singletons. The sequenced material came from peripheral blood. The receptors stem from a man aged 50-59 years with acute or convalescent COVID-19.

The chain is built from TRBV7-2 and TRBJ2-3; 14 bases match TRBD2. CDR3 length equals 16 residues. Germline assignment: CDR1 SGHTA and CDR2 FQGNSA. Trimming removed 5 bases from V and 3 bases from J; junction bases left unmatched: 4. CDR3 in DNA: TGTGCCAGCAGCACCCGACTAGCGGGGGGGACAGATACGCAGTATTTT. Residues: CASSTRLAGGTDTQYF.

CDR3 DNA sequence: TGTGCCAGCAGCCTCCAGGGCTATGAGCAGTTCTTC. This encodes CASSLQGYEQFF. V is TRBV7-8 and J is TRBJ2-1; D may be TRBD1 (5 bases). CDR3 length: 12 residues. Trimming cost V 5 bases and J 8 bases, with 10 bases left between them. Germline-derived CDR1 and CDR2 are SGHVS and FQNEAQ.

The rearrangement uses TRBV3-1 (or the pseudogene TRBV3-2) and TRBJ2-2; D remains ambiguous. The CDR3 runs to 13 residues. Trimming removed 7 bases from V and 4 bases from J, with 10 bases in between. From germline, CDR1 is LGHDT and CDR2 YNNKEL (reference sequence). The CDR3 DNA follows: TGTGCCAGCACAGACTTAGGCACCGGGGAGCTGTTTTTT. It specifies CASTDLGTGELFF.

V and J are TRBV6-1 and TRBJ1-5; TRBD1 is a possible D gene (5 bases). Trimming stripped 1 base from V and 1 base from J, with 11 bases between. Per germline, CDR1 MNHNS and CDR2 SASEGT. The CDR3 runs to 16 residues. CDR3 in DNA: TGTGCCAGCAGTGAAGTTGGGGGGTCGAGCAATCAGCCCCAGCATTTT. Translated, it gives CASSEVGGSSNQPQHF.

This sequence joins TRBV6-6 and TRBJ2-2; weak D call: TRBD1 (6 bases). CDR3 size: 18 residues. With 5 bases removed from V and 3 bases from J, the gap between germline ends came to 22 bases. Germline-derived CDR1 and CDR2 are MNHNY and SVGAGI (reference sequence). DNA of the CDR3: TGTGCCAGCAGTCATCCCAAGTCCGGGACAAGGGACACCGGGGAGCTGTTTTTT. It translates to CASSHPKSGTRDTGELFF.

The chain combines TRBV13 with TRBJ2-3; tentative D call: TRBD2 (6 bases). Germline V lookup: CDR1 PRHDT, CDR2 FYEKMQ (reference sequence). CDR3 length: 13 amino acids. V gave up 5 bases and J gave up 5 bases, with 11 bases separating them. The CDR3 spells CASSPRERDTQYF. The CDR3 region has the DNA TGTGCCAGCAGCCCCCGGGAGCGAGATACGCAGTATTTT.

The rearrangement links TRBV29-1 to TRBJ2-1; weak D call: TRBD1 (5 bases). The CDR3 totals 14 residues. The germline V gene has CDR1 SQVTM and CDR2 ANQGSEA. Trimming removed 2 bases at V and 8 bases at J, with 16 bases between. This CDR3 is CSVEKAGSGDEQFF. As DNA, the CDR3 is TGCAGCGTTGAAAAGGCAGGGTCTGGGGATGAGCAGTTCTTC.

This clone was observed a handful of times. CDR3 protein: CASSSPSTLNTEAFF. The CDR3 DNA is TGTGCCAGCAGCTCCCCGTCGACATTGAACACTGAAGCTTTCTTT. The chain recombines TRBV7-9 with TRBJ1-1; D uncertain. This CDR3 is built from 15 residues. From germline, CDR1 is SEHNR and CDR2 FQNEAQ (reference sequence). V lost 4 bases to trimming and J lost 0 bases, with 12 bases between them.

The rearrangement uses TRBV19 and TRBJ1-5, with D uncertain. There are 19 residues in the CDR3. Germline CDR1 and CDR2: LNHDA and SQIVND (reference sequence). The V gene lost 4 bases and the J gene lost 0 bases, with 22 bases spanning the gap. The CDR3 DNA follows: TGTGCCAGTAGTACCGGCGCTTCCAGCGGAACATATAGCAATCAGCCCCAGCATTTT. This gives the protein CASSTGASSGTYSNQPQHF.

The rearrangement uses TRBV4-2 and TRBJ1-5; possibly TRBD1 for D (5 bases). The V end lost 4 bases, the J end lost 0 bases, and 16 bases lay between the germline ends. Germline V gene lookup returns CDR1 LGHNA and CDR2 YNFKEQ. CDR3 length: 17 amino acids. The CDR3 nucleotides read TGTGCCAGCAGCCGGACATTAATTGGTGTTAGCAATCAGCCCCAGCATTTT. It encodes CASSRTLIGVSNQPQHF.

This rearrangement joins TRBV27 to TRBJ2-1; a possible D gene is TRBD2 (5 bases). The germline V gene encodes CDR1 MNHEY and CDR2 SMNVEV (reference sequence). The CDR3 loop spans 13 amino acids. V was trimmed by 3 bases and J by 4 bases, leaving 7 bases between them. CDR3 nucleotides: TGTGCCAGCAGTTTTGAGCGGTACAATGAGCAGTTCTTC. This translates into CASSFERYNEQFF.

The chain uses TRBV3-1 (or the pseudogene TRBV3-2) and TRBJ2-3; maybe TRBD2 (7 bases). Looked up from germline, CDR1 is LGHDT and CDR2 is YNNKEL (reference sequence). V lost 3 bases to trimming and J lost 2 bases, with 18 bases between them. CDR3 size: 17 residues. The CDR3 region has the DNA TGTGCCAGCAGCCAGGCCCTGGGGGGGGCTCCCACAGATACGCAGTATTTT. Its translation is CASSQALGGAPTDTQYF.